These 19 T cell receptor beta chains were sequenced from one sample in a study of blood T cell repertoires in COVID-19. The assay was immunoSEQ multiplex PCR, and TCRdb's table has in-frame clones only and misses some. Among hundreds of thousands of clones, 65% to 85% were seen once, and the ten largest hold 4%. Sequenced material: peripheral blood. The receptors derive from a woman aged 40 to 49 with active or convalescent COVID-19.

The chain has TRBV3-1 (or the pseudogene TRBV3-2) and TRBJ1-1, with D possibly TRBD1 on 6 matching bases. Per the germline V gene, CDR1 is LGHDT and CDR2 is YNNKEL (reference sequence). The CDR3 loop spans 14 amino acids. V was trimmed by 2 bases and J by 3 bases, leaving 10 bases between them. The CDR3, as DNA: TGTGCCAGCAGCCAATGGTCAGGGGACACTGAAGCTTTCTTT. This encodes CASSQWSGDTEAFF.

This clone was seen a few times. This sequence joins TRBV6-5 and TRBJ2-7, with 9 bases identical to TRBD2. The germline gives CDR1 MNHEY, CDR2 SVGAGI. The V and J ends lost 6 bases and 1 base, in that order; junction bases with no gene match: 7. CDR3 length equals 15 residues. Here the CDR3 reads CASSLLSGGSYEQYV. CDR3 in DNA: TGTGCCAGCAGCCTCCTGAGCGGGGGGTCCTACGAGCAGTACGTC.

The rearrangement uses TRBV7-9 and TRBJ2-2, with 9 bases fitting TRBD2. Germline loops: CDR1 SEHNR, CDR2 FQNEAQ (reference sequence). CDR3 length: 19 amino acids. The V and J ends lost 5 bases and 4 bases, in that order; junction bases with no gene match: 17. The CDR3 sequence is CASSHLGRGGPAGTGELFF. The CDR3 region has the DNA TGTGCCAGCAGCCACCTTGGGCGGGGGGGCCCGGCGGGCACCGGGGAGCTGTTTTTT.

The chain has TRBV11-2 and TRBJ2-3, with a possible D match to TRBD1 (6 bases). This CDR3 contains 16 residues. Trimming removed 3 bases at V and 0 bases at J, with 13 bases between. Per the germline V gene, CDR1 is SGHAT and CDR2 is FQNNGV. The CDR3 coding sequence is TGTGCCAGCAGCTTTTCAACAGGGATTAGCACAGATACGCAGTATTTT. Amino acids: CASSFSTGISTDTQYF.

This chain uses TRBV4-1 with TRBJ1-4, with 10 nucleotides matching TRBD1. Germline assignment: CDR1 MGHRA and CDR2 YSYEKL. The V and J ends lost 4 bases and 7 bases, in that order; junction bases with no gene match: 9. CDR3 length equals 16 residues. The CDR3 DNA is TGCGCCAGCAGCCCTGGGGAGGGGACAGGGGTTGAAAAACTGTTTTTT. It specifies CASSPGEGTGVEKLFF.

The chain is built from TRBV7-9 and TRBJ1-6; 7 nucleotides line up with TRBD1. V was clipped by 7 bases and J by 7 bases; unmatched bases: 4. Germline-derived CDR1 and CDR2 are SEHNR and FQNEAQ (reference sequence). CDR3 length equals 13 residues. The CDR3 DNA reads as TGTGCCAGCAAGGCAGGGGGAAATTCACCCCTCCACTTT. It yields the protein CASKAGGNSPLHF.

The CDR3 spells CASSFRGLNTEAFF. CDR3 sequence (DNA): TGTGCCAGCAGCTTTAGGGGCTTGAACACTGAAGCTTTCTTT. The rearrangement joins TRBV5-6 to TRBJ1-1; D perhaps matches TRBD1 (5 bases). Germline V gene lookup returns CDR1 SGHDT and CDR2 YYEEEE. CDR3 length: 14 residues. The V and J ends lost 2 bases and 0 bases respectively, with 8 bases between them. The complete variable domain, with remaining parts taken from reference TRBV5-6 and TRBJ1-1, reads DAGVTQSPTHLIKTRGQQVTLRCSPKSGHDTVSWYQQALGQGPQFIFQYYEEEERQRGNFPDRFSGHQFPNYSSELNVNALLLGDSALYLCASSFRGLNTEAFFGQGTRLTVV.

The chain is built from TRBV6-6 and TRBJ1-1; the match to TRBD1 covers 7 bases. V lost 8 bases and J lost 1; bases outside the gene matches: 1. The CDR3 is 12 amino acids. Germline loops: CDR1 MNHNY, CDR2 SVGAGI (reference sequence). In DNA, the CDR3 is TGTGCCAGCGGGACAGCGAACACTGAAGCTTTCTTT. Protein product: CASGTANTEAFF.

DNA for the CDR3: TGTGCCAGCAGCTTGTTTCGGGACACCGGGGAGCTGTTTTTT. This translates into CASSLFRDTGELFF. The gene calls are TRBV5-4 and TRBJ2-2; no definite D call. The germline V gene has CDR1 SGHNT and CDR2 YYREEE (reference sequence). The CDR3 is made up of 14 amino acids. With 1 base removed from V and 3 bases from J, the gap between germline ends came to 7 bases.

The V call is TRBV5-1, the J call TRBJ1-4; 9 bases are a match to TRBD1. The CDR3 has 14 residues. V was clipped by 4 bases and J by 7 bases; unmatched bases: 5. In germline, CDR1 is SGHRS, CDR2 YFSETQ. The CDR3, as DNA: TGCGCCAGCAGCGACGGACAGGGGAGTGAAAAACTGTTTTTT. Its protein product is CASSDGQGSEKLFF.

The V call is TRBV11-2, the J call TRBJ2-5; perhaps TRBD1 as D (5 bases). The CDR3 has 15 amino acids. CDR1 and CDR2 from the germline V gene are SGHAT and FQNNGV. V was cut by 5 bases and J by 5 bases, with 18 bases left in between. CDR3 sequence (DNA): TGTGCCAGCAGCGGGCAGGGTAGCTTTAAGGAGACCCAGTACTTC. Amino acid sequence: CASSGQGSFKETQYF.

This clone was seen only a few times. The chain joins TRBV12-3 or TRBV12-4 to TRBJ2-1, with D unclear. The ends were cut back, 5 bases at V and 10 bases at J, with 9 bases in the middle. The CDR3 contains 11 residues. The CDR3 region is CASSASGEQFF. Written as DNA, the CDR3 is TGTGCCAGCAGTGCCTCCGGGGAGCAGTTCTTC.

The sample holds one count of this clone. This chain uses TRBV27 with TRBJ1-6; D may be TRBD1 (6 bases). The CDR3 length is 15 residues. From germline, CDR1 is MNHEY and CDR2 SMNVEV (reference sequence). Between the trimmed V and J ends, which lost 8 bases and 2 bases, there was a span of 13 bases. CDR3 in amino acids: CASRTGSTYNSPLHF. The CDR3, as DNA: TGTGCCAGCCGCACAGGGAGCACCTATAATTCACCCCTCCACTTT.

J is TRBJ1-1 and V is TRBV2; D is possibly TRBD1 (6 bases). Between the trimmed V and J ends, which lost 7 bases and 3 bases, there was a span of 12 bases. The germline CDR1 and CDR2 sequences are SNHLY and FYNNEI. The CDR3 consists of 13 residues. DNA for the CDR3: TGTGCCAGCACCCGGGACACGGACACTGAAGCTTTCTTT. Translation gives CASTRDTDTEAFF.

J is TRBJ2-5 and V is TRBV2, with 8 bases fitting TRBD2. This CDR3 has 13 residues. CDR1 SNHLY and CDR2 FYNNEI come from the germline V gene. With 8 bases clipped from V and 2 bases from J, the junction kept 4 bases outside the gene matches. The CDR3 DNA is TGTGCCAGCTGCGGGACTAGGCAAGAGACCCAGTACTTC. This translates into CASCGTRQETQYF.

V is TRBV30 and J is TRBJ1-5, with 7 nucleotides matching TRBD1. The CDR3 contains 13 residues. The germline V gene has CDR1 GTSNPN and CDR2 SVGIG (reference sequence). Germline trimming cut 5 bases from V and 15 bases from J; bases unmatched to any gene: 16. CDR3 sequence reads: CAWAAPGQNIVHF. In DNA, the CDR3 is TGTGCCTGGGCGGCTCCGGGACAGAATATAGTGCATTTT.

The chain links TRBV7-2 to TRBJ1-2, with TRBD1 as a possible D gene (5 bases). CDR3 size: 15 residues. CDR1 is SGHTA and CDR2 is FQGNSA in the germline V gene. Trimming shortened V by 5 bases and J by 3 bases, and 16 bases separated the two germline ends. DNA for the CDR3: TGTGCCAGCAGCCCGATCGGGCGACAGTACTATGGCTACACCTTC. It yields the protein CASSPIGRQYYGYTF.

This chain joins TRBV4-1 and TRBJ2-3; 9 bases map to TRBD1. The V and J ends lost 4 bases and 2 bases, in that order; junction bases with no gene match: 4. Germline CDR1 is MGHRA and CDR2 is YSYEKL. CDR3 size: 15 residues. The CDR3, as DNA: TGCGCCAGCAGCCGGGGACAGGGATACACAGATACGCAGTATTTT. It encodes CASSRGQGYTDTQYF.

The chain links TRBV3-1 (or the pseudogene TRBV3-2) to TRBJ2-4, with TRBD1 identical over 10 bases. V dropped 2 bases and J dropped 7; count of bases not matched to a gene: 5. The CDR3 covers 15 residues. The germline V gene has CDR1 LGHDT and CDR2 YNNKEL (reference sequence). The CDR3 sequence is CASSQMPGQGNIQYF. As DNA, the CDR3 is TGTGCCAGCAGCCAAATGCCGGGACAGGGGAACATTCAGTACTTC.